This TCR beta chain derives from a study of blood T cell repertoires in COVID-19. Only in-frame clones appear in the TCRdb table, and some are missing; sequencing was by immunoSEQ multiplex PCR. The top ten clones hold approximately 14% of a sample with about 50,000 clones, approximately 85% of them seen once. Per the germline V gene, CDR1 is SGHTA and CDR2 is FQGNSA. This CDR3 has 15 amino acids. V was clipped by 1 base and J by 3 bases, with 13 bases between them. The origin of this receptor is a human donor in a cohort sampled during active COVID-19. This chain links TRBV7-2 with TRBJ2-7; D might be TRBD2 (5 bases). Input material: peripheral blood. In DNA form, the CDR3 reads TGTGCCAGCAGCTTAGATCCCGAGGGATTCTACGAGCAGTACTTC. This sequence encodes CASSLDPEGFYEQYF.